This T cell receptor (beta chain) is drawn from a study of graft-versus-host responses after intestinal transplantation. Looking at the study overall: Anti-thymocyte globulin induction preceded about 3 years of tacrolimus and steroid maintenance in all recipients.

Germline V gene sequence: CDR1 LNHNV, CDR2 YYDKDF (reference sequence). The V end was cut by 3 bases, the J end by 7 bases, with 13 bases between. The CDR3 length is 15 residues. Method: immunoSEQ multiplex PCR; TCRdb's copy keeps in-frame clones and lacks some. The data hold about 97,000 clones, with over 75% observed a single time. Turning to this clone: Its matching antigen is unknown.

Study-level findings and limits: Patients with graft-donor T cell macrochimerism had high graft-versus-host to host-versus-graft clonal ratios in allografts. Peak circulating GvH clone levels were associated with early post-transplant HvG declines. GvH clones occurred in recipient marrow; some first appeared in ileum or blood.

The genes are TRBV15 and TRBJ1-6; possible D gene TRBD1, 5 bases. Sequenced here: PBMCs, sampled 450 to 460 days after intestinal transplant. This receptor was identified in a human patient who received an intestinal transplant, so some T cells may come from the graft donor. CDR3 in DNA: TGTGCCACCAGCAGGTGGGACCCCTCGAATTCACCCCTCCACTTT. It codes for CATSRWDPSNSPLHF.